The 2 T cell receptor beta chains below come from one sample, sequenced in a study of T cells in localized non-small cell lung cancer. Clones were sequenced by immunoSEQ multiplex PCR, and TCRdb holds only the in-frame ones, with some missing. This sample yields under 40,000 clones, of which roughly 90% are seen a single time; 4.2% belongs to the top ten. Sequenced here: peripheral blood, sampled before any cancer treatment. The receptors were gathered from a woman aged 35 to 69 with stage I lung adenocarcinoma.

The V and J genes are TRBV4-3 and TRBJ1-4; D uncertain. The V end lost 1 base, the J end lost 3 bases, and 9 bases lay between the germline ends. The CDR3 spans 15 residues. Germline lookup yields CDR1 LGHNA and CDR2 YSLEER. The CDR3 bases are TGCGCCAGCAGCCAAGCAGAGCGCCCTAATGAAAAACTGTTTTTT. It specifies CASSQAERPNEKLFF.

The chain combines TRBV13 with TRBJ2-1; 9 bases fit TRBD1. Per the germline V gene, CDR1 is PRHDT and CDR2 is FYEKMQ (reference sequence). V lost 4 bases to trimming and J lost 5 bases; unmatched junction nucleotides: 3. The CDR3 runs 14 residues. The CDR3 spells CASSYGTGHNEQFF. As DNA, the CDR3 is TGTGCCAGCAGCTACGGGACAGGGCACAATGAGCAGTTCTTC.